These T cell receptor beta chains were read from a single sample in a study of T cell repertoires in cytomegalovirus infection. These receptors have no known antigen. TCRdb called the reads again in MiXCR, with one record for every CDR3 protein. Of approximately 89,000 distinct CDR3 sequences detected, under 30% appear once; the ten largest clones hold about half. This material consisted of CD8+ T cells from cultured PBMCs, taken from culture after CMV antigen stimulation. Every receptor here comes from a human donor in good health (CMV status not recorded). Some clones in this sample may be carry-over from other donors' samples. Both conserved end residues are part of each CDR3. D genes are given only for firm matches. Size is omitted from some rows. Given values are once, few, many or a class for expanded clones.

d_call j_call clone_size v_call cdr3_aa cdr3_nt
TRBD1 TRBJ1-1 once TRBV19 CASSADPGAGGSRAFF TGTGCCAGTAGTGCAGACCCCGGGGCAGGGGGCTCTAGAGCTTTCTTT
- TRBJ1-5 - TRBV28 CASSLGINQPQHF TGTGCCAGCAGTTTAGGGATCAATCAGCCCCAGCATTTT
TRBD1 TRBJ2-7 many TRBV4-1 CASSQGGLPGQGLYEQYF TGCGCCAGCAGCCAAGGGGGGCTACCGGGACAGGGTTTGTACGAGCAGTACTTC
TRBD2 TRBJ2-1 - TRBV12-5 CASGLPLAGGYEQFF TGTGCTAGTGGTTTGCCCCTAGCGGGAGGGTATGAGCAGTTCTTC
- TRBJ2-1 many TRBV7-2 CASSFSFSNEQFF TGTGCCAGCAGCTTTTCTTTTTCCAATGAGCAGTTCTTC
TRBD1 TRBJ2-1 few TRBV6-1 CATTRDREFHEQFF TGTGCCACCACAAGAGACAGGGAATTTCATGAGCAGTTCTTC
- TRBJ1-1 few TRBV6-2/TRBV6-3 CASKEQGLNTEAFF TGTGCCAGCAAGGAGCAGGGCCTGAACACTGAAGCTTTCTTT
- TRBJ1-1 few TRBV4-3 CASSQAANTEAFF TGCGCCAGCAGCCAAGCGGCGAACACTGAAGCTTTCTTT
- TRBJ1-3 many TRBV30 CAWKKAGNTIYF TGTGCCTGGAAGAAAGCCGGAAACACCATATATTTT
- TRBJ2-1 many TRBV4-3 CASSQDLRWVVNEQFF TGCGCCAGCAGCCAAGATCTTAGGTGGGTGGTCAATGAGCAGTTCTTC
- TRBJ2-1 - TRBV7-9 CASSLPTSTYNEQFF TGTGCCAGCAGCTTACCGACTAGTACCTACAATGAGCAGTTCTTC
TRBD1 TRBJ1-2 - TRBV4-3 CASSQIPGQVGLGGYTF TGCGCCAGCAGCCAAATTCCGGGACAGGTTGGTTTAGGAGGCTACACCTTC
- TRBJ2-5 many TRBV7-8 CASTGGETQYF TGTGCCAGCACGGGTGGAGAGACCCAGTACTTC
TRBD1 TRBJ1-1 - TRBV7-9 CASSPTRTGDEAFF TGTGCCAGCAGCCCGACCCGGACAGGGGATGAAGCTTTCTTT
- TRBJ1-1 - TRBV6-2/TRBV6-3 CASSPDGGFYTEAFF TGTGCCAGCAGTCCCGATGGGGGGTTTTACACTGAAGCTTTCTTT
- TRBJ1-3 many TRBV7-8 CASSAGRARGNTIYF TGTGCCAGCAGCGCCGGGCGGGCAAGGGGAAACACCATATATTTT
- TRBJ2-3 few TRBV7-9 CASSSDDTQYF TGTGCCAGCAGCTCTGACGATACGCAGTATTTT
- TRBJ2-3 many TRBV7-8 CASSLGTILSTDTQYF TGTGCCAGCAGCTTAGGGACAATACTTAGCACAGATACGCAGTATTTT
- TRBJ2-2 - TRBV7-9 CVSRGNTGELFF TGTGTCAGCAGGGGGAACACCGGGGAGCTGTTTTTT
- TRBJ1-5 many TRBV7-2 CASSRDLGMGQPQHF TGTGCCAGCAGTAGGGACCTGGGGATGGGTCAGCCCCAGCATTTT
TRBD2 TRBJ2-1 many TRBV10-3 CAISEGLAGAQSSYNEQFF TGTGCCATCAGTGAGGGACTAGCGGGAGCTCAAAGCTCCTACAATGAGCAGTTCTTC
- TRBJ1-2 few TRBV28 CASSLKTESIYGYTF TGTGCCAGCAGTTTAAAGACGGAATCGATTTATGGCTACACCTTC
- TRBJ2-1 - TRBV27 CASSVGTGSYNEQFF TGTGCCAGCAGTGTCGGGACTGGCTCCTACAATGAGCAGTTCTTC
- TRBJ2-2 - TRBV24-1 CATRADITGELFF TGTGCCACCCGGGCAGACATAACCGGGGAGCTGTTTTTT
TRBD1 TRBJ1-2 few TRBV29-1 CSVGADRGFGYTF TGCAGCGTTGGAGCGGACAGGGGGTTTGGCTACACCTTC
- TRBJ2-7 - TRBV9 CASSAAGSDSYEQYF TGTGCCAGCAGCGCCGCAGGGTCCGATTCCTACGAGCAGTACTTC
- TRBJ2-7 - TRBV4-1 CASSQALGSSYEQYF TGCGCCAGCAGCCAAGCACTGGGGAGCTCCTACGAGCAGTACTTC
- TRBJ2-3 - TRBV15 CATTEGGQLSTDTQYF TGTGCCACCACCGAGGGGGGACAGCTTAGCACAGATACGCAGTATTTT
TRBD1 TRBJ2-7 few TRBV20-1 CSATPQGARNEQYF TGCAGTGCTACCCCACAGGGGGCGCGCAACGAGCAGTACTTC
- TRBJ2-1 many TRBV11-2 CASSLIQAMRLLGYNEQFF TGTGCCAGCAGCCTAATACAGGCGATGAGGCTATTGGGATACAATGAGCAGTTCTTC
- TRBJ1-5 many TRBV19 CASSLSWDQPQHF TGTGCCAGTAGCCTCAGTTGGGATCAGCCCCAGCATTTT
- TRBJ2-1 many TRBV10-2 CASSAGTDEQFF TGCGCCAGCAGTGCTGGAACGGATGAGCAGTTCTTC
- TRBJ1-1 many TRBV7-8 CASSLGRSMNTEAFF TGTGCCAGCAGCTTAGGTCGGAGCATGAACACTGAAGCTTTCTTT
TRBD1 TRBJ1-2 few TRBV15 CATSRDRGQVFYGYTF TGTGCCACCAGCAGAGATCGGGGACAGGTCTTCTATGGCTACACCTTC
TRBD1 TRBJ2-1 - TRBV11-2 CASSLVVFGQGTNEQFF TGTGCCAGCAGCTTAGTAGTCTTTGGACAGGGGACCAATGAGCAGTTCTTC
- TRBJ2-7 few TRBV28 CASSLFPDISYEQYF TGTGCCAGCAGTTTATTCCCTGACATATCCTACGAGCAGTACTTC
- TRBJ2-3 many TRBV15 CATSRDGADTQYF TGTGCCACCAGCAGAGATGGCGCAGATACGCAGTATTTT
TRBD2 TRBJ2-3 - TRBV27 CASSLVSGGSTDTQYF TGTGCCAGCAGTTTAGTTAGCGGGGGGAGCACAGATACGCAGTATTTT
TRBD1 TRBJ2-7 - TRBV5-6 CASSSGTEPYEQYF TGTGCCAGCAGCTCCGGGACAGAGCCCTACGAGCAGTACTTC
- TRBJ2-7 - TRBV12-5 CASGLVPEQYF TGTGCTAGTGGTTTGGTACCCGAGCAGTACTTC
TRBD2 TRBJ2-5 - TRBV7-3 CASSWTSGGQETQYF TGTGCCAGCAGCTGGACTAGCGGGGGCCAAGAGACCCAGTACTTC
- TRBJ2-5 few TRBV29-1 CSVQLGQKGTQYF TGCAGCGTACAGCTCGGGCAGAAGGGGACCCAGTACTTC
TRBD1 TRBJ1-6 - TRBV4-2 CASSPTRDSNSPLHF TGTGCCAGCAGCCCCACCCGGGACAGTAATTCACCCCTCCACTTT
- TRBJ2-1 many TRBV6-1 CASGRTGYNEQFF TGTGCCAGTGGGAGGACAGGCTACAATGAGCAGTTCTTC
- TRBJ2-1 many TRBV9 CASSPIRGIDYYEQFF TGTGCCAGCAGCCCAATCCGGGGAATTGACTACTATGAGCAGTTCTTC
TRBD2 TRBJ2-1 many TRBV6-2/TRBV6-3 CASSYSSSGGGDEQFF TGTGCCAGCAGTTACTCGTCTAGCGGGGGGGGCGATGAGCAGTTCTTC
TRBD1 TRBJ1-1 - TRBV20-1 CSAKGAENTEAFF TGCAGTGCTAAGGGGGCGGAGAACACTGAAGCTTTCTTT
- TRBJ2-7 many TRBV7-9 CASSSPDRNYEQYF TGTGCCAGCAGCTCTCCCGACAGGAATTACGAGCAGTACTTC
- TRBJ2-2 - TRBV30 CAWGGRGGSNTGELFF TGTGCCTGGGGGGGGAGAGGGGGCTCGAACACCGGGGAGCTGTTTTTT
- TRBJ2-3 many TRBV4-1 CASSQDEGATDTQYF TGCGCCAGCAGCCAAGATGAAGGAGCCACAGATACGCAGTATTTT
- TRBJ1-1 - TRBV4-2 CASSPRAGGARNTEAFF TGTGCCAGCAGCCCTCGGGCGGGAGGGGCAAGGAACACTGAAGCTTTCTTT
- TRBJ1-5 few TRBV4-3 CASSQGVASQPQHF TGCGCCAGCAGCCAAGGGGTGGCCAGTCAGCCCCAGCATTTT